This is a list of T cell receptor beta chains from one sample in a study of spatial heterogeneity in lung cancer. Via MiXCR, TCRdb re-called the 5' RACE reads, giving one row per CDR3 protein. The sample contains tens of thousands of distinct CDR3 sequences, 15% to 25% of which appear only once. Sequenced here: PBMCs, sampled at surgery. The receptors here all came from a male donor with early-stage non-small cell lung cancer. Both conserved end residues are part of each CDR3. Fields, in order: D gene, J gene, clone size, V gene, CDR3 protein, CDR3 DNA. A D gene is named only where the DNA matches it firmly. Not all rows give a size; the values are once, few, many and, for expanded clones, a class.

-	TRBJ2-5	-	TRBV12-3/TRBV12-4	CASSFWQAQETQYF	TGTGCCAGCAGTTTTTGGCAGGCCCAAGAGACCCAGTACTTC
-	TRBJ1-5	many	TRBV4-1	CASSQDYGVGQPQHF	TGCGCCAGCAGCCAAGATTATGGGGTGGGTCAGCCCCAGCATTTT
TRBD2	TRBJ2-5	few	TRBV12-3/TRBV12-4	CASSLTSVGTQYF	TGTGCCAGCAGTTTGACTAGCGTGGGGACCCAGTACTTC
-	TRBJ2-3	few	TRBV4-1	CASSQVGLSTDTQYF	TGCGCCAGCAGCCAAGTGGGTCTAAGCACAGATACGCAGTATTTT
-	TRBJ1-4	few	TRBV30	CAWSVWGAVQGKLFF	TGTGCCTGGAGTGTATGGGGGGCCGTTCAGGGAAAACTGTTTTTT
-	TRBJ2-6	-	TRBV7-2	CASTPPRGFSGANVLTF	TGTGCCAGCACCCCCCCTCGCGGGTTCTCTGGGGCCAACGTCCTGACTTTC
TRBD2	TRBJ2-1	few	TRBV9	CASSVGTSGAVAYNEQFF	TGTGCCAGCAGCGTCGGGACTAGCGGGGCTGTAGCGTACAATGAGCAGTTCTTC
-	TRBJ2-3	few	TRBV6-5	CASRREGGGPIDTDTQYF	TGTGCCAGTCGAAGGGAAGGGGGAGGGCCGATCGACACAGATACGCAGTATTTT
-	TRBJ2-5	few	TRBV19	CASNRGGGPETQYF	TGTGCCAGTAACCGAGGCGGGGGCCCGGAGACCCAGTACTTC
TRBD1	TRBJ2-4	-	TRBV29-1	CSVEGNRDSRNIQYF	TGCAGCGTTGAAGGGAACCGGGACAGCCGAAACATTCAGTACTTC
-	TRBJ1-2	many	TRBV7-2	CASSLGLGQNYGYTF	TGTGCCAGCAGCTTAGGGCTCGGACAGAACTATGGCTACACCTTC
-	TRBJ1-1	-	TRBV12-3/TRBV12-4	CASSLLQLEAFF	TGTGCCAGCAGTTTGTTACAGCTTGAAGCTTTCTTT
-	TRBJ2-1	few	TRBV25-1	CASSGGGYNEQFF	TGTGCCAGCAGCGGAGGCGGCTACAATGAGCAGTTCTTC
-	TRBJ1-5	few	TRBV27	CASSLSQGLNQPQHF	TGTGCCAGCAGTTTATCGCAAGGCCTTAATCAGCCCCAGCATTTT
TRBD1	TRBJ1-4	-	TRBV29-1	CSVEQGIGEKLFF	TGCAGCGTCGAACAGGGGATAGGAGAAAAACTGTTTTTT
TRBD1	TRBJ2-3	many	TRBV28	CASSPRTGTGRDTQYF	TGTGCCAGCAGTCCCCGGACAGGGACGGGCCGAGATACGCAGTATTTT
TRBD1	TRBJ2-5	once	TRBV11-3	CASSSRDSDKTQYF	TGTGCCAGCAGCTCCCGGGACAGTGATAAGACCCAGTACTTC
TRBD1	TRBJ1-3	few	TRBV6-5	CASSDSGQSVYNTIYF	TGTGCCAGCAGTGATTCGGGACAGTCAGTTTATAACACCATATATTTT
TRBD2	TRBJ2-2	many	TRBV9	CASSVGGRTTGELFF	TGTGCCAGCAGCGTAGGCGGGAGAACAACCGGGGAGCTGTTTTTT
-	TRBJ1-1	-	TRBV7-9	CASSLGAGAVVNTEAFF	TGTGCCAGCAGCTTAGGGGCAGGGGCCGTGGTGAACACTGAAGCTTTCTTT
-	TRBJ2-3	many	TRBV7-9	CASSSDRIRMDTQYF	TGTGCCAGCAGCTCAGACAGGATCCGCATGGATACGCAGTATTTT
TRBD2	TRBJ2-1	-	TRBV7-6	CASSLVLGRDLNEQFF	TGTGCCAGCAGCTTAGTACTGGGGAGGGACTTAAATGAGCAGTTCTTC
-	TRBJ1-6	few	TRBV5-1	CASSPGPAGDSPLHF	TGCGCCAGCAGCCCTGGACCTGCGGGGGATTCACCCCTCCACTTT
-	TRBJ1-2	-	TRBV28	CASSPTSSYGYTF	TGTGCCAGCAGTCCCACTTCGAGCTATGGCTACACCTTC
TRBD2	TRBJ2-1	few	TRBV10-3	CATNPGLAVALVYNEQFF	TGTGCCACAAACCCGGGACTAGCGGTCGCGCTGGTCTACAATGAGCAGTTCTTC